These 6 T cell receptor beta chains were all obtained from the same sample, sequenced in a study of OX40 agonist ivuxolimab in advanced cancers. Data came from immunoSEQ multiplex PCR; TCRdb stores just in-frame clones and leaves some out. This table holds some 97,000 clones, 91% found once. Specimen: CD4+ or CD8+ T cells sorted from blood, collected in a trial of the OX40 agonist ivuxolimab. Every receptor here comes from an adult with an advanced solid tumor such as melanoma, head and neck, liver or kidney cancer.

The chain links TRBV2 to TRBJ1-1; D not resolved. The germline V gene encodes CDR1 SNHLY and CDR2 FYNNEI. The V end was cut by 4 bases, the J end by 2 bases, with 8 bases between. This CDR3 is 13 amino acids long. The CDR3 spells CASSVQLNTEAFF. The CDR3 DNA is TGTGCCAGCAGTGTACAGCTTAACACTGAAGCTTTCTTT.

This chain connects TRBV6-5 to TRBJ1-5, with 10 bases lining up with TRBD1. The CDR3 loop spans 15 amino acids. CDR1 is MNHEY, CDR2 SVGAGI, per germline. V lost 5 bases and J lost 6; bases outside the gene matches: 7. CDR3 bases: TGTGCCAGCAGTCCCGACAGGGGGCTTGGTCAGCCCCAGCATTTT. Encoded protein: CASSPDRGLGQPQHF.

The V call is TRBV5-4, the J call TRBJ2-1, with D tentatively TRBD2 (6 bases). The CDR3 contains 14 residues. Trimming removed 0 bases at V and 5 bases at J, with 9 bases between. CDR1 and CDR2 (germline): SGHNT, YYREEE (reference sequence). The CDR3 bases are TGTGCCAGCAGCTTGGATGGCGGGAACAATGAGCAGTTCTTC. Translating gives CASSLDGGNNEQFF.

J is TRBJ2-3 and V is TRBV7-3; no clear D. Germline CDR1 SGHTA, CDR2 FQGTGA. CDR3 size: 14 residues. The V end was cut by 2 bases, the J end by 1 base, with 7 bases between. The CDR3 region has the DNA TGTGCCAGCAGCTTACGGCCCGGCACAGATACGCAGTATTTT. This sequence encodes CASSLRPGTDTQYF.

The CDR3: CASSLSPSGRANEQFF. CDR3 sequence (DNA): TGTGCCAGCAGCTTATCTCCTAGCGGGAGGGCCAATGAGCAGTTCTTC. V is TRBV7-2 and J is TRBJ2-1; TRBD2 matches 12 bases. V was pared by 2 bases and J by 6 bases, with 5 bases of the junction left unmatched. The CDR3 consists of 16 residues. The V gene's germline CDR1 is SGHTA and CDR2 FQGNSA.

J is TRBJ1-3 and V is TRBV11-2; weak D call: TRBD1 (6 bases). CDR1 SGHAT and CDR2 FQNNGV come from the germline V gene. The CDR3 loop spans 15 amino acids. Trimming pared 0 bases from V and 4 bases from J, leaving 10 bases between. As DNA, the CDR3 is TGTGCCAGCAGCTTAGATCGGGGGGCGGGAAACACCATATATTTT. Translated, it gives CASSLDRGAGNTIYF.